A single sample gave rise to the 23 T cell receptor beta chains below, sequenced in a study of blood T cell repertoires in COVID-19. Clones were sequenced by immunoSEQ multiplex PCR, and TCRdb holds only the in-frame ones, with some missing. The table has around 330,000 clones, 85% to 90% seen once; the top ten hold approximately 4%. Source material: peripheral blood. Receptors originate from a woman aged 50 to 60 with active or convalescent COVID-19.

CDR3 region: CASSPLPPRTGGSYNEQFF. In DNA form, the CDR3 reads TGTGCCAGCTCACCACTCCCGCCGCGGACAGGGGGATCCTACAATGAGCAGTTCTTC. The genes are TRBV18 and TRBJ2-1; TRBD1 matches at 10 bases. The V and J ends lost 1 base and 1 base, in that order; junction bases with no gene match: 10. The CDR3 spans 19 residues. The V gene's germline CDR1 is KGHSH and CDR2 LQKENI.

The chain carries TRBV6-5 and TRBJ1-1; tentative D call: TRBD1 (5 bases). From germline, CDR1 is MNHEY and CDR2 SVGAGI. The CDR3 contains 15 residues. Trimming shortened V by 1 base and J by 1 base, and 10 bases separated the two germline ends. DNA for the CDR3: TGTGCCAGCAGTTACTGGGGGGTTCAGAACACTGAAGCTTTCTTT. Its protein is CASSYWGVQNTEAFF.

The rearrangement links TRBV21-1 to TRBJ2-1; the DNA was not used to check the table's D call, TRBD1. TRBV21-1 is flagged as a pseudogene. The CDR3 covers 16 residues. CDR3 in DNA: TGTGCCAGCAGCAAATTCACAGGGAACAGGGGTAATGAGCAGTTCTTC. Protein: CASSKFTGNRGNEQFF.

V and J are TRBV19 and TRBJ1-2; 7 nucleotides line up with TRBD1. This CDR3 is built from 15 residues. Unmatched junction bases numbered 16, after V lost 7 bases and J lost 8 bases. Germline lookup yields CDR1 LNHDA and CDR2 SQIVND (reference sequence). The CDR3 spells CASTTGTARSGGYTF. In nucleotides, the CDR3 is TGTGCCAGTACAACCGGGACAGCCCGCTCGGGGGGCTACACCTTC.

The CDR3 DNA is TGTGCCAGCAGTGACCGTGGGGGGAACAATGAGCAGTTCTTC. The encoded protein is CASSDRGGNNEQFF. The rearrangement links TRBV6-4 to TRBJ2-1, with D possibly being TRBD2 (6 bases). The CDR3 loop spans 14 amino acids. Germline CDR1 MRHNA, CDR2 SNTAGT. Trimming removed 2 bases from V and 5 bases from J, with 10 bases in between.

This clone was detected once. The chain couples TRBV6-2 or TRBV6-3 to TRBJ2-1; no definite D call. Germline CDR1 MNHEY, CDR2 SVGEGT. The CDR3 has 15 amino acids. V lost 5 bases and J lost 0, with 11 bases in between. The CDR3 loop reads CASSLGWSSYNEQFF. The CDR3 nucleotides read TGTGCCAGCAGTCTCGGGTGGAGCTCCTACAATGAGCAGTTCTTC.

This chain uses TRBV7-6 with TRBJ2-7, with 10 positions matching TRBD2. Per the germline V gene, CDR1 is SGHVS and CDR2 is FNYEAQ. V shed 7 bases and J 0 bases; nucleotides not matched to a gene: 6. This CDR3 spans 15 amino acids. DNA for the CDR3: TGTGCCAGCAAAGCTCTAGCGGGAGACTCCTACGAGCAGTACTTC. Encoded protein: CASKALAGDSYEQYF.

V is TRBV19 and J is TRBJ1-1; D remains unclear. The CDR3 loop spans 16 amino acids. In germline, CDR1 is LNHDA, CDR2 SQIVND (reference sequence). Trimming pared 1 base from V and 4 bases from J, leaving 16 bases between. DNA for the CDR3: TGTGCCAGTAGTATAGGGCGGGCAGCCTCGGTCACTGAAGCTTTCTTT. Translation: CASSIGRAASVTEAFF.

The chain joins TRBV18 to TRBJ1-5, with 7 bases matching TRBD1. Germline CDR1 KGHSH, CDR2 LQKENI. This CDR3 has 14 amino acids. V lost 3 bases to trimming and J lost 5 bases; unmatched junction nucleotides: 4. The chain's CDR3 is CASSPTGSHQPQHF. CDR3 coding DNA: TGTGCCAGCTCACCGACAGGGAGTCATCAGCCCCAGCATTTT.

The rearrangement uses TRBV28 and TRBJ2-7, with D possibly being TRBD2 (5 bases). The CDR3 totals 16 residues. CDR1 and CDR2 from the germline V gene are MDHEN and SYDVKM. Trimming removed 8 bases at V and 0 bases at J, with 20 bases between. CDR3 coding DNA: TGTGCCAGCGGGGTTGATATGCGGGCCCCCTCCTACGAGCAGTACTTC. It yields the protein CASGVDMRAPSYEQYF.

The chain carries TRBV5-6 and TRBJ2-1; 8 nucleotides match TRBD2. V was pared by 0 bases and J by 4 bases, with 12 bases of the junction left unmatched. Germline V gene lookup returns CDR1 SGHDT and CDR2 YYEEEE. The CDR3 has 18 residues. CDR3 DNA: TGTGCCAGCAGCTTGGGGCTAGGCGGGGGGATAATTTACAATGAGCAGTTCTTC. As protein: CASSLGLGGGIIYNEQFF.

The gene calls are TRBV7-3 and TRBJ1-2; tentative D call: TRBD1 (5 bases). Germline assignment: CDR1 SGHTA and CDR2 FQGTGA. The CDR3 extends over 14 amino acids. V was shortened by 5 bases and J by 3 bases, with 13 bases between the two germline ends. In DNA form, the CDR3 reads TGTGCCAGCAGCAACGGACCAGGGTACTATGGCTACACCTTC. As protein: CASSNGPGYYGYTF.

The V call is TRBV6-5, the J call TRBJ1-6; 9 bases map to TRBD1. With 4 bases clipped from V and 10 bases from J, the junction kept 8 bases outside the gene matches. CDR1 and CDR2 (germline): MNHEY, SVGAGI. The CDR3 length is 15 residues. The CDR3 sequence: CASSSPGQGVSPLHF. DNA for the CDR3: TGTGCCAGCAGTTCCCCGGGACAGGGTGTCTCACCCCTCCACTTT.

This rearrangement joins TRBV12-3 or TRBV12-4 to TRBJ2-2; D unclear. The CDR3 runs 12 residues. The ends were cut back, 3 bases at V and 7 bases at J, with 6 bases in the middle. The CDR3 protein is CASSLVVGELFF. The CDR3 nucleotides read TGTGCCAGCAGTTTGGTAGTCGGGGAGCTGTTTTTT.

This chain connects TRBV30 to TRBJ1-2; D is unresolved. The CDR3 sequence is 12 residues long. Trimming left V 1 base short and J 5 bases short, with 8 bases between. Germline V lookup: CDR1 GTSNPN, CDR2 SVGIG (reference sequence). Here the CDR3 reads CAWSGDSYGYTF. CDR3 nucleotide sequence: TGTGCCTGGAGTGGTGACTCATATGGCTACACCTTC.

The chain is built from TRBV5-4 and TRBJ1-2, with D maybe TRBD1 (5 bases). The V and J ends lost 5 bases and 3 bases respectively, with 11 bases between them. This CDR3 spans 13 amino acids. Per the germline V gene, CDR1 is SGHNT and CDR2 is YYREEE (reference sequence). CDR3 sequence reads: CASRAREDYGYTF. The DNA for the CDR3 is TGTGCCAGCAGGGCCAGGGAGGACTATGGCTACACCTTC.

This clone was seen a few times. CDR3 sequence: CASSQVQYYEQYF. The CDR3 region has the DNA TGCGCCAGCAGCCAAGTACAATACTACGAGCAGTACTTC. The chain employs TRBV4-1 and TRBJ2-7, with D hard to call. V lost 1 base to trimming and J lost 3 bases, with 7 bases between them. CDR1 MGHRA and CDR2 YSYEKL come from the germline V gene. The CDR3 has 13 residues.

This clone has just a few counts. V usage is TRBV10-3 and J usage is TRBJ1-3, with TRBD1 identical over 7 bases. V was pared by 8 bases and J by 1 base, with 5 bases of the junction left unmatched. From germline, CDR1 is ENHRY and CDR2 SYGVKD. This CDR3 comprises 14 residues. In DNA form, the CDR3 reads TGTGCCATCGGGACAGAACATTCTGGAAACACCATATATTTT. Its protein product is CAIGTEHSGNTIYF.

This clone was seen only once. CDR3 in amino acids: CASSARQGQLGGEQYF. The CDR3 nucleotides read TGTGCCAGCTCAGCCAGACAGGGCCAACTTGGAGGCGAGCAGTACTTC. The chain is built from TRBV18 and TRBJ2-7; TRBD1 matches 7 bases. V lost 5 bases to trimming and J lost 6 bases; unmatched junction nucleotides: 16. This CDR3 spans 16 amino acids. CDR1 and CDR2 from the germline V gene are KGHSH and LQKENI.

This rearrangement joins TRBV10-1 to TRBJ2-3; 12 positions match TRBD1. Germline CDR1 is WNHNN and CDR2 is SYGVQD (reference sequence). Trimming removed 7 bases from V and 4 bases from J; junction bases left unmatched: 9. This CDR3 is built from 16 residues. The CDR3 DNA sequence: TGCGCCAGCACTAGACCGGGACAGGGGGCAGCAGATACGCAGTATTTT. Protein: CASTRPGQGAADTQYF.

This chain links TRBV5-1 with TRBJ2-1; the D gene is possibly TRBD1 (5 bases). The germline V gene encodes CDR1 SGHRS and CDR2 YFSETQ. The length of the CDR3 is 12 residues. Trimming took 4 bases from V and 15 from J, leaving 17 bases between them. CDR3 region: CASSPMQGQLFF. CDR3 bases: TGCGCCAGCAGCCCCATGCAGGGCCAACTGTTCTTC.

V gene TRBV5-1 combines with J gene TRBJ2-5; TRBD1 agrees at 11 bases. The J segment lost 3 bases and the V segment lost 3 bases, leaving 4 bases of the junction unmatched. The CDR3 has 15 amino acids. The V gene's germline CDR1 is SGHRS and CDR2 YFSETQ. CDR3 coding DNA: TGCGCCAGCAGCTACGGGACAGGGGGTAAAGAGACCCAGTACTTC. Protein sequence: CASSYGTGGKETQYF.

V and J are TRBV7-2 and TRBJ2-5, with a tentative D call TRBD1 (6 bases). There are 15 residues in the CDR3. Germline V gives CDR1 SGHTA, CDR2 FQGNSA. The V gene lost 5 bases and the J gene lost 3 bases, with 16 bases spanning the gap. CDR3 residues: CASSPAPGTKETQYF. For the CDR3, the DNA is TGTGCCAGCAGCCCCGCCCCAGGGACAAAAGAGACCCAGTACTTC.